These T cell receptor beta chains were read from a single sample in a study of blood T cell repertoires in COVID-19. Sequencing used immunoSEQ multiplex PCR; TCRdb keeps in-frame clones, though not all of them. The sample lists roughly 130,000 clones; about four fifths were seen once. The sequencing input was peripheral blood. Every receptor here comes from a man aged 60 to 75 with active or convalescent COVID-19. CDR3s include the opening cysteine and the closing phenylalanine or tryptophan. The D gene is left open where the match is weak. Clone size appears in some rows only: once, few, many, or a class for an expanded clone.

clone_size,v_call,d_call,j_call,cdr3_nt,cdr3_aa
-,TRBV15,TRBD1,TRBJ2-5,TGTGCCACCAGCAGAGATCTCCGACAGGGTACGACCCAGTACTTC,CATSRDLRQGTTQYF
-,TRBV9,TRBD1,TRBJ2-2,TGTGCCAGCAGCGAGGGGACAGTTTACCCCGGGGAGCTGTTTTTT,CASSEGTVYPGELFF
-,TRBV12-2,-,TRBJ2-1,TGTGCAAGTCGCTTAGCGCGATGGCTAGCGGGGATGTACAATGAGCAGTTCTTC,CASRLARWLAGMYNEQFF
once,TRBV9,TRBD2,TRBJ2-1,TGTGCCAGCAGCGTAATTAGCGGGAGCGCTTCCTACAATGAGCAGTTCTTC,CASSVISGSASYNEQFF
-,TRBV19,-,TRBJ2-5,TGTGCCAGTAGTATCAGGGCGGGAAGCGGCCAAGAGACCCAGTACTTC,CASSIRAGSGQETQYF
-,TRBV2,-,TRBJ1-5,TGTGCCAGCAACCGGGACTTAAGCCAGCCCCAGCATTTT,CASNRDLSQPQHF
-,TRBV7-2,TRBD1,TRBJ1-1,TGTGCCAGCAGCCCATCCGGACAGGGGAGGACTGAAGCTTTCTTT,CASSPSGQGRTEAFF
-,TRBV5-1,-,TRBJ1-2,TGCGCCAGCAGCTTGACCGGGGGTGGTGGCTACACCTTC,CASSLTGGGGYTF
few,TRBV4-1,TRBD2,TRBJ2-7,TGCGCCAGCAGCCACCTAGCGGGAGGATGGTACGAGCAGTACTTC,CASSHLAGGWYEQYF
-,TRBV18,-,TRBJ1-3,TGTGCCAGCTCACCCCCCGTCGGACTTGTCTCTGGAAACACCATATATTTT,CASSPPVGLVSGNTIYF
-,TRBV3-1/TRBV3-2,-,TRBJ1-3,TGTGCCAGCAGCCAAGTGTACAGAGTGGCAAACACCATATATTTT,CASSQVYRVANTIYF
-,TRBV19,-,TRBJ1-1,TGTGCCAGTAGTACCGCGACAGGCTACGGTACTGAAGCTTTCTTT,CASSTATGYGTEAFF
-,TRBV3-1/TRBV3-2,TRBD2,TRBJ2-5,TGTGCCAGCACCCACGCGGGGGAGGGCGAGACCCAGTACTTC,CASTHAGEGETQYF
-,TRBV10-3,TRBD1,TRBJ2-1,TGTGCCATCAGCCCCGACAGGGACGAGCAGTTCTTC,CAISPDRDEQFF
-,TRBV7-8,TRBD1,TRBJ2-1,TGTGCCAGCAGCTCTACCCCCAGGGGGAGATCCTACAATGAGCAGTTCTTC,CASSSTPRGRSYNEQFF
few,TRBV7-8,-,TRBJ1-1,TGTGCCAGCAGCTTAGACCGGGGATGGGCTTTCTTT,CASSLDRGWAFF
-,TRBV7-8,TRBD1,TRBJ2-7,TGTGCCAGCAGTTCCGGGACAGGGGGACCATACGAGCAGTACTTC,CASSSGTGGPYEQYF
-,TRBV12-3/TRBV12-4,-,TRBJ2-3,TGTGCCAGCAGCCAGCCTGGACTCGATACGCAGTATTTT,CASSQPGLDTQYF
-,TRBV19,TRBD2,TRBJ2-1,TGTGCCAGTAGCCGATCGGGTAGCGGGAATCCGGCCTACAATGAGCAGTTCTTC,CASSRSGSGNPAYNEQFF
-,TRBV7-8,-,TRBJ2-1,TGTGCCAGCAGCTTGTCCTTACTAGCCCGACGATACAATGAGCAGTTCTTC,CASSLSLLARRYNEQFF
-,TRBV24-1,TRBD1,TRBJ1-2,TGTGCCACCAGTGCCCCAACCGGGACAGGATTAGGGGGCTACACCTTC,CATSAPTGTGLGGYTF
-,TRBV21-1,-,TRBJ2-7,TGTGCCAGCAACCTTACTAGCGGGAGCTACGAGCAGTACTTC,CASNLTSGSYEQYF
-,TRBV7-9,-,TRBJ1-1,TGTGCCAGCAGCTTAATTCAGGGGCACACTGAAGCTTTCTTT,CASSLIQGHTEAFF
-,TRBV2,-,TRBJ1-1,TGTGCCAGCAGTGAAGCCGAGAGGATGAACACTGAAGCTTTCTTT,CASSEAERMNTEAFF
-,TRBV19,TRBD2,TRBJ2-1,TGTGCCAGTAGTTACGGACTAGAACCCTACAATGAGCAGTTCTTC,CASSYGLEPYNEQFF
-,TRBV10-3,TRBD2,TRBJ2-7,TGTGCCATCAGTGAGTCGAATCGGGAGGGCCTCTACGAGCAGTACTTC,CAISESNREGLYEQYF
-,TRBV9,TRBD2,TRBJ2-1,TGTGCCAGCAGCTCCTTGCCGGGAGGGCCTTTAAATGAGCAGTTCTTC,CASSSLPGGPLNEQFF
-,TRBV24-1,TRBD1,TRBJ2-1,TGTGCCACCAGTGATCCCCCCCGGACAGGGGGCATCGAGCAGTTCTTC,CATSDPPRTGGIEQFF
-,TRBV27,TRBD1,TRBJ1-1,TGTGCCAGCAGTTCGGGACAGGGGAGGTCCACTGAAGCTTTCTTT,CASSSGQGRSTEAFF
-,TRBV28,TRBD2,TRBJ2-7,TGTGCCAGCATGGTTACTAGCGGCTCCTACGAGCAGTACTTC,CASMVTSGSYEQYF
once,TRBV28,-,TRBJ2-7,TGTGCCAGCAGTTCCCCTAGCGTAAGCCTCTACGAGCAGTACTTC,CASSSPSVSLYEQYF
-,TRBV7-9,TRBD2,TRBJ2-7,TGTGCCAGCAGCTTAGGGTCCGTAGGACTAGCCTCGGCCGAGCAGTACTTC,CASSLGSVGLASAEQYF
-,TRBV24-1,TRBD1,TRBJ2-6,TGTGCCACCAGTGATTTGGGGGCCTGGGACAGGGAGGCTGGGGCCAACGTCCTGACTTTC,CATSDLGAWDREAGANVLTF
-,TRBV28,-,TRBJ1-2,TGTGCCAGCACGATGGGGGGGGCGCAAGGGACTGGCTACACCTTC,CASTMGGAQGTGYTF
-,TRBV9,TRBD1,TRBJ1-4,TGTGCCAGCAGCGTAGGAGGGGGCTACGAAAAACTGTTTTTT,CASSVGGGYEKLFF
-,TRBV11-2,-,TRBJ2-3,TGTGCCAGCAGCTCGCCCGAGACAGATACGCAGTATTTT,CASSSPETDTQYF
-,TRBV29-1,-,TRBJ2-7,TGCAGCGTTCTCACTAGCGAGCAGTACTTC,CSVLTSEQYF
-,TRBV5-8,-,TRBJ1-1,TGTGCCAGGATACTCGGACAGATGAACACTGAAGCTTTCTTT,CARILGQMNTEAFF
few,TRBV5-6,-,TRBJ1-2,TGTGCCAGCAGCTTGATTTCGGAGGGGCTAGGTGGCTACACCTTC,CASSLISEGLGGYTF
-,TRBV6-1,-,TRBJ1-5,TGTGCCAGCAGTGAAATTGGGGCCTCGAATCAGCCCCAGCATTTT,CASSEIGASNQPQHF
-,TRBV5-5,-,TRBJ1-5,TGTGCCAGCAGCTCGACAGACAATCAGCCCCAGCATTTT,CASSSTDNQPQHF
-,TRBV5-4,TRBD2,TRBJ2-3,TGTGCCAGCAGCCCCATAGCGGGAGGGCCTGGAGATACGCAGTATTTT,CASSPIAGGPGDTQYF
-,TRBV21-1,-,TRBJ2-6,TGTGCCAGCAGCAAAACCCTATTCCTTGTCCCCGCATCCTCTGGGGCCAACGTCCTGACTTTC,CASSKTLFLVPASSGANVLTF
few,TRBV28,-,TRBJ2-5,TGTGCCAGCTCCCTCACCCCCGGGGAGACCCAGTACTTC,CASSLTPGETQYF
-,TRBV7-9,TRBD2,TRBJ2-2,TGTGCCAGCAGGGGACTAGCGGGAGGGCCGAACACCGGGGAGCTGTTTTTT,CASRGLAGGPNTGELFF
few,TRBV6-2/TRBV6-3,-,TRBJ2-7,TGTGCCAGCAGTTACTCAGCGGCTAGCTCCTACGAGCAGTACTTC,CASSYSAASSYEQYF
-,TRBV4-1,TRBD2,TRBJ2-7,TGCGCCAGCAGCCAAGAGGTCCGGGCGGGAGCCGAGCAGTACTTC,CASSQEVRAGAEQYF
-,TRBV7-9,TRBD1,TRBJ1-4,TGTGCCAGCAGCCGGAGAACAGGGGGCATCTGGGAAAAACTGTTTTTT,CASSRRTGGIWEKLFF
-,TRBV10-2,TRBD1,TRBJ2-6,TGCGCCAGCAGTGAGAGGGGCACAGGGGCCTACTCTGGGGCCAACGTCCTGACTTTC,CASSERGTGAYSGANVLTF
-,TRBV7-9,-,TRBJ2-7,TGTGCCAGCAGCTCTCGAACTGACTTTGTGTTCTACGAGCAGTACTTC,CASSSRTDFVFYEQYF
-,TRBV27,TRBD1,TRBJ2-7,TGTGCCAGCAGTTTAGACAGGGGAGGCCACGAGCAGTACTTC,CASSLDRGGHEQYF
many,TRBV18,-,TRBJ1-3,TGTGCCAGCCTTTGGACAGACTCTGGAAACACCATATATTTT,CASLWTDSGNTIYF
-,TRBV7-2,-,TRBJ2-2,TGTGCCAGCAGCCGCGATACCGGGGAGCTGTTTTTT,CASSRDTGELFF
-,TRBV18,-,TRBJ2-7,TGTGCCAGCTCACCCACTCCCGGCGAGCAGTACTTC,CASSPTPGEQYF